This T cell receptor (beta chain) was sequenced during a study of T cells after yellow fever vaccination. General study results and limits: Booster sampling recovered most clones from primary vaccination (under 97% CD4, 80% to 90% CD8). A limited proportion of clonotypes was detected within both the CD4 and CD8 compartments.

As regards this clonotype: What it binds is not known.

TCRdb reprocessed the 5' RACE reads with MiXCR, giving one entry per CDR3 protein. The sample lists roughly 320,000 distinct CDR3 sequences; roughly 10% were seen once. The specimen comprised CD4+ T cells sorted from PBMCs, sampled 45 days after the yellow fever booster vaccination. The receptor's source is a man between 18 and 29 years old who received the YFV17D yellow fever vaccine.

CDR3 loop: CASSHIEPSTDTQYF. The CDR3 DNA follows: TGTGCCAGCAGCCATATCGAACCTAGCACAGATACGCAGTATTTT. The rearrangement links TRBV14 to TRBJ2-3; D is undetermined. Germline V gene data show CDR1 as SGHDN and CDR2 as FVKESK. This CDR3 contains 15 residues. V gave up 3 bases and J gave up 0 bases, with 10 bases separating them.